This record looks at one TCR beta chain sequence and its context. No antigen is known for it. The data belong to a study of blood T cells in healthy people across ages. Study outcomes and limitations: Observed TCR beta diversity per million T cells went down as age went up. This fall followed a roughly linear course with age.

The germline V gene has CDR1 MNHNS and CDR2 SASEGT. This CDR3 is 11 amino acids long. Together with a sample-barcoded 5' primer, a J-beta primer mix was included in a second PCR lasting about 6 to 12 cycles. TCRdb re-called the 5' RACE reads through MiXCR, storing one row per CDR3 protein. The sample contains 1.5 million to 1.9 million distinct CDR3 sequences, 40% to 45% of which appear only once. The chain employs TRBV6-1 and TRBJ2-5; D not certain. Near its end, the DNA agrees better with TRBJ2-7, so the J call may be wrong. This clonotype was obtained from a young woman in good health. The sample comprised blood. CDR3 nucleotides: TGTGCCAGCAGTGATTTCGACGAGCAGTACTTC. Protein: CASSDFDEQYF.